This entry concerns a single TCR beta chain. This sample stems from a study of response to subunit inactivated influenza vaccine. One entry per CDR3 protein, called by TCRdb with MiXCR from the RT-PCR reads. The sample records about 540,000 distinct CDR3 sequences, 20% to 25% being singletons. CDR3 length: 16 amino acids. The junction had 8 bases not matched to a gene; V was cut back by 0 bases and J by 7 bases. Germline CDR1 is SGHKS and CDR2 is YYEKEE (reference sequence). The same data also went into a second study, on T cells expressing NK-cell markers. That source notes: UMI-tagged 5'RACE template switching yielded the TCR beta cDNA. TCR beta repertoires came from sorted CD3+CD56+NKG2C+, CD3+CD56+NKG2C- and CD3+CD56-NKG2C+ T cells. What restricted sorting to alpha-beta TCR T cells in several experiments was an anti-gamma-delta TCR antibody. The study found dominant NKG2C+ clonotypes at about 1.0-7.0% of CD8+ T cells in about six donors. Four of the donors also had these clonotypes leading their CD3+CD56-NKG2C+ fraction.

The chain carries TRBV5-5 and TRBJ1-2; 11 nucleotides agree with TRBD1. The sequence was obtained from a man aged 50-60 years who received an inactivated influenza vaccine. This material consisted of CD4+ T cells sorted from PBMCs, taken 11 to 12 days after vaccination. CDR3 in amino acids: CASSLAPTGTGGGYTF. In DNA form, the CDR3 reads TGTGCCAGCAGCTTGGCCCCGACAGGGACAGGGGGTGGCTACACCTTC.